This T cell receptor beta chain was observed in a study of T-cell memory formation after mild COVID-19. Study-wide context: TCR clusters showed largely donor specificity. Study-wide points: CD4+ contracting clones were mainly CM and EM; CD8+ ones, EMRA. Pre-infection memory already had some responding clones, implying cross-reactive memory joined.

This clonotype was found once. Its antigen remains unidentified. Germline and junction disagree at one end, which may indicate a read error. CDR3 length: 14 amino acids. The V gene's germline CDR1 is SEHNR and CDR2 FQNEAQ (reference sequence). TCRdb reprocessed the 5' RACE reads via MiXCR and lists one record per CDR3 protein. The data contain nearly 110,000 distinct CDR3 sequences, roughly 12% of them singletons. The receptor was derived from an adult woman who had mild COVID-19 (a few samples of this study predate the infection). Cell type and time point are not known. Sample: PBMCs or a T cell subset sorted from them (not recorded which). This rearrangement joins TRBV7-9 to TRBJ1-6; 10 bases are a match to TRBD1. The CDR3 sequence: CASSHGQGDSPLHF. The DNA for the CDR3 is TGTGCCAGCAGCCACGGACAGGGGGATTCACCACTCCACTTT.